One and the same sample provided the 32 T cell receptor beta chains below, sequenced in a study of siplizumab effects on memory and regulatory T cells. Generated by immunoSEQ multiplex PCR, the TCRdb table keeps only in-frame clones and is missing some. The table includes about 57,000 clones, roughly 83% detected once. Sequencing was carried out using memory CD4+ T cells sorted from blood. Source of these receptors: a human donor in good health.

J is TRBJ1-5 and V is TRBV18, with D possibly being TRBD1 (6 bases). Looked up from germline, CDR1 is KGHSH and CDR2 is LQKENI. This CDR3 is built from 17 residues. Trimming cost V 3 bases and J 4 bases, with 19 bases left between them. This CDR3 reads CASSPFPSGGYNQPQHF. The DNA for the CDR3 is TGTGCCAGCTCACCCTTTCCATCCGGGGGCTATAATCAGCCCCAGCATTTT.

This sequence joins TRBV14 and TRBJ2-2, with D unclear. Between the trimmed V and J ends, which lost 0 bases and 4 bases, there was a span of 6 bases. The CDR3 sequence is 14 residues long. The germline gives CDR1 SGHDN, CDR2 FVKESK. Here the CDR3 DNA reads TGTGCCAGCAGCCAAGAGGGTAGCACCGGGGAGCTGTTTTTT. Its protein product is CASSQEGSTGELFF. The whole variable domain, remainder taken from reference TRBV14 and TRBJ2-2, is EAGVTQFPSHSVIEKGQTVTLRCDPISGHDNLYWYRRVMGKEIKFLLHFVKESKQDESGMPNNRFLAERTGGTYSTLKVQPAELEDSGVYFCASSQEGSTGELFFGEGSRLTVL.

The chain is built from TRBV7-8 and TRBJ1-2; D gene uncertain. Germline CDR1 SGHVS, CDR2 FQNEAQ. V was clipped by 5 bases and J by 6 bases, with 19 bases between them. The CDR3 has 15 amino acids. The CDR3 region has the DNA TGTGCCAGCAGCCCCCCGAGGCACGTACGGGATGGCTACACCTTC. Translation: CASSPPRHVRDGYTF.

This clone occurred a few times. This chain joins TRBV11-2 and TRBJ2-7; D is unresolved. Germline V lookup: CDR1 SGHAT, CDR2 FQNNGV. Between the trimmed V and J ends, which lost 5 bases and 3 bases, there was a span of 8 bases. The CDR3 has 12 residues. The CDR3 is CASSRTHYEQYF. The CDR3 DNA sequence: TGTGCCAGCAGCCGCACTCACTACGAGCAGTACTTC.

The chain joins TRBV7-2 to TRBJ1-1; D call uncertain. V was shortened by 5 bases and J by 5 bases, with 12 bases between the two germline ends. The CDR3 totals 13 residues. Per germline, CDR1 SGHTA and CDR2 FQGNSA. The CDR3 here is CASSRISGTEAFF. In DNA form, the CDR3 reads TGTGCCAGCAGCCGAATATCGGGGACTGAAGCTTTCTTT.

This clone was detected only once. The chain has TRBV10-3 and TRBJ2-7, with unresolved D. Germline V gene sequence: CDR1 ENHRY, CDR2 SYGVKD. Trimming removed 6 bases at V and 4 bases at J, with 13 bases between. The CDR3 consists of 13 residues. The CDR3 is CAIRPSGAYEQYF. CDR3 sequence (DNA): TGTGCCATCAGGCCCTCAGGAGCGTACGAGCAGTACTTC.

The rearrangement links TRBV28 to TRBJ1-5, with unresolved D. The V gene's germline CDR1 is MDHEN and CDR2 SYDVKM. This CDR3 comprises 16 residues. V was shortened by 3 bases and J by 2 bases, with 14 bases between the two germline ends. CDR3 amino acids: CASSLPDGWGNQPQHF. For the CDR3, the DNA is TGTGCCAGCAGTTTGCCGGACGGATGGGGCAATCAGCCCCAGCATTTT.

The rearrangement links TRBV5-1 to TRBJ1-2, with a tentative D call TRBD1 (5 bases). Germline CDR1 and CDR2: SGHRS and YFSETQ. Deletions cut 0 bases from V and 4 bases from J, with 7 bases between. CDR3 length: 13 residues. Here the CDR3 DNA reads TGCGCCAGCAGCTTGGGGGACCTCTATGGCTACACCTTC. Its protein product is CASSLGDLYGYTF.

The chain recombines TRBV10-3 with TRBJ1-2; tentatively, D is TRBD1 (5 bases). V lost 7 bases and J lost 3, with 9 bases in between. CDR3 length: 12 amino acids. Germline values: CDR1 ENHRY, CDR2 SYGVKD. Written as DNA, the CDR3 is TGTGCCATCAAGGCGGGGGACTATGGCTACACCTTC. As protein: CAIKAGDYGYTF.

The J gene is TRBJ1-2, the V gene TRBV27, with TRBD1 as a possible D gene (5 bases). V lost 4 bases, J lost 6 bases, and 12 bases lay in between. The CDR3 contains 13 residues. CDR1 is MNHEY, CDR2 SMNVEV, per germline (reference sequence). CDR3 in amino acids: CASSSLGHDGYTF. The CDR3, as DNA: TGTGCCAGCAGTTCCCTCGGACACGATGGCTACACCTTC.

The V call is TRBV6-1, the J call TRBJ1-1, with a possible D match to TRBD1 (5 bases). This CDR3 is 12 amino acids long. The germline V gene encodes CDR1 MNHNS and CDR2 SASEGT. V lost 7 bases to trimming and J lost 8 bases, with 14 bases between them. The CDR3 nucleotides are TGTGCCAGCAAATATACCGGGACCGAAGCTTTCTTT. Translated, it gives CASKYTGTEAFF.

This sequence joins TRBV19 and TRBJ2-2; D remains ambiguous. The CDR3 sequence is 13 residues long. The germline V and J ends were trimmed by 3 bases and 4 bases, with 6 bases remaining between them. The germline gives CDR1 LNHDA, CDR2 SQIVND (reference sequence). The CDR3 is CASSIGPTGELFF. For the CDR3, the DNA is TGTGCCAGTAGTATCGGGCCCACCGGGGAGCTGTTTTTT.

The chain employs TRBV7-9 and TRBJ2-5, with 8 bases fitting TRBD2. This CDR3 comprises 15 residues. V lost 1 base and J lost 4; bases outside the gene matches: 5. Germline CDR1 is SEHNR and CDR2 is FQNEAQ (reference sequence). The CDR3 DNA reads TGTGCCAGCAGCTTAGGGACTAGCCGAGGAGAGACCCAGTACTTC. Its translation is CASSLGTSRGETQYF.

CDR3 sequence reads: CASSLESGAGGTGELFF. The CDR3 nucleotides read TGTGCCAGCAGCTTAGAGTCCGGGGCCGGGGGAACCGGGGAGCTGTTTTTT. The chain carries TRBV7-6 and TRBJ2-2; maybe TRBD2 (6 bases). The CDR3 runs 17 residues. Looked up from germline, CDR1 is SGHVS and CDR2 is FNYEAQ. Trimming took off 1 base at V and 5 bases at J, with 17 bases between the two ends.

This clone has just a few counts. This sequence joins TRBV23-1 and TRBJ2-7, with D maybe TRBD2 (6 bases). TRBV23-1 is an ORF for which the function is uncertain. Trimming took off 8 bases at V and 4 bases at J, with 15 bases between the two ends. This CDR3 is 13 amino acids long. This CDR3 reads CASGGWGIYEQYF. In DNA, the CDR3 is TGCGCCAGCGGGGGGTGGGGAATTTACGAGCAGTACTTC.

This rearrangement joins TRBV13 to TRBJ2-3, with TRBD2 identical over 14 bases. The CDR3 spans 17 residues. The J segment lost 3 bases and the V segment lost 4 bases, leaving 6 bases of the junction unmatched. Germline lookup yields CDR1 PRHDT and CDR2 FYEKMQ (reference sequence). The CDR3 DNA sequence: TGTGCCAGCAGCTCCTCGGGACTAGCGGGAGTGACAGATACGCAGTATTTT. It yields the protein CASSSSGLAGVTDTQYF.

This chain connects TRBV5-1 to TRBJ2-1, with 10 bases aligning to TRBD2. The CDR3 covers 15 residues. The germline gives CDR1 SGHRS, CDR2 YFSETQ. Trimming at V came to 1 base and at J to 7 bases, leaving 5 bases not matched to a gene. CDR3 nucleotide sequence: TGCGCCAGCAGCTTGCCTAGCGGGAGAACGAATGAGCAGTTCTTC. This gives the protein CASSLPSGRTNEQFF.

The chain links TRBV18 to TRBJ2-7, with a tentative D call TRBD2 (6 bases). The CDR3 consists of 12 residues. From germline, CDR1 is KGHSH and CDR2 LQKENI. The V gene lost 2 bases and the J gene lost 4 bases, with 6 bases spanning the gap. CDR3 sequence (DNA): TGTGCCAGCTCACCAGCGGGGTACGAGCAGTACTTC. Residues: CASSPAGYEQYF.

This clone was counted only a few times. The chain's CDR3 is CASSPTGTGGYTF. The CDR3 nucleotides are TGTGCCAGCAGCCCCACAGGGACGGGGGGCTACACCTTC. The chain employs TRBV5-4 and TRBJ1-2; a weak D match, TRBD1 (6 bases). Per the germline V gene, CDR1 is SGHNT and CDR2 is YYREEE (reference sequence). The length of the CDR3 is 13 residues. With 4 bases removed from V and 8 bases from J, the gap between germline ends came to 15 bases.

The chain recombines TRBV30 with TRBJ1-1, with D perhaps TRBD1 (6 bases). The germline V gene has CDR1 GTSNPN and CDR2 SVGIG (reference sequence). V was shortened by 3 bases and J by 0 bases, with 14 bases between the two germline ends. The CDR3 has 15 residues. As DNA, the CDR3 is TGTGCCTGGAGCCCCTTCGAGGGGGTGAACACTGAAGCTTTCTTT. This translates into CAWSPFEGVNTEAFF.

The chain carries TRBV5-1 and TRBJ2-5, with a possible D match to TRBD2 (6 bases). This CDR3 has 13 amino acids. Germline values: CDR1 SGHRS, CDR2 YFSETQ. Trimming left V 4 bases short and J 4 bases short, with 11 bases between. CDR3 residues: CASSGTRTETQYF. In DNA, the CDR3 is TGCGCCAGCAGCGGGACTCGCACAGAGACCCAGTACTTC.

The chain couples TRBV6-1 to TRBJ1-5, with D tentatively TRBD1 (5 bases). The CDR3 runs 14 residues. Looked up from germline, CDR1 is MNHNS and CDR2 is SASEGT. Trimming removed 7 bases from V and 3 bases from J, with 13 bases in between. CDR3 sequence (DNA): TGTGCCAGCACCCGGGCAGGGCTCAATCAGCCCCAGCATTTT. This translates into CASTRAGLNQPQHF.

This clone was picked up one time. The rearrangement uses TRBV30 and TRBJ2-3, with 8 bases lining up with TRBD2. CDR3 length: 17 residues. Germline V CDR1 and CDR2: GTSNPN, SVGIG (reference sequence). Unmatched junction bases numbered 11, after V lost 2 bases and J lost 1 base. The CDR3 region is CAWSLLSGGDGTDTQYF. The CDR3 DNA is TGTGCCTGGAGTCTCCTTTCCGGGGGGGATGGCACAGATACGCAGTATTTT.

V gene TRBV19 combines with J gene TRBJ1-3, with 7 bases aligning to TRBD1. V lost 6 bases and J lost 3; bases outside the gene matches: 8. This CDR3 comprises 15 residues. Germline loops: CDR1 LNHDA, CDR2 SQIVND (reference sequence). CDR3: CASSGQDPLGNTIYF. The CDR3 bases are TGTGCCAGTAGCGGACAGGATCCTCTTGGAAACACCATATATTTT.

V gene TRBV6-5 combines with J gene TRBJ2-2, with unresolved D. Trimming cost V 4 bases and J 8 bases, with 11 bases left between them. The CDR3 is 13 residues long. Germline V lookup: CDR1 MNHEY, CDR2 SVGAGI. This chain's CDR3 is CASSSFLGGELFF. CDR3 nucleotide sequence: TGTGCCAGCAGTTCGTTCCTTGGGGGGGAGCTGTTTTTT.

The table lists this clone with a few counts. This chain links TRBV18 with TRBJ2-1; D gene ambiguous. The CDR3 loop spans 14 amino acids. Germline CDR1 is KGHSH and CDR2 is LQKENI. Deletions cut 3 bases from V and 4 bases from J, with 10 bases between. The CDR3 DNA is TGTGCCAGCTCACCTAGATCAGGTTACAATGAGCAGTTCTTC. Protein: CASSPRSGYNEQFF.

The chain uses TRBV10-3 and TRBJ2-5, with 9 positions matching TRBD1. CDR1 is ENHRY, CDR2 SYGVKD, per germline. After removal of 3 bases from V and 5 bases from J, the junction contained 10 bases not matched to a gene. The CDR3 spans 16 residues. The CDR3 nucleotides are TGTGCCATCAGTGACGCCGGGACAGGGTGGGAGGAGACCCAGTACTTC. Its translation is CAISDAGTGWEETQYF.

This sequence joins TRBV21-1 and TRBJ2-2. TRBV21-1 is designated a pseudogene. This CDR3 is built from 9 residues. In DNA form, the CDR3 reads TGTGCCAGCCCCCGGGAGCTGTTTTTT. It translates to CASPRELFF.

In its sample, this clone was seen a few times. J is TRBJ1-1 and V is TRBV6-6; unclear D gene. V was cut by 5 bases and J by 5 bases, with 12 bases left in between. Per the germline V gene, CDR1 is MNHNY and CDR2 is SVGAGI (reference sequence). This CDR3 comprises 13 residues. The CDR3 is CASSQRGRTEAFF. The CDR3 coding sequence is TGTGCCAGCAGTCAACGGGGTAGGACTGAAGCTTTCTTT.

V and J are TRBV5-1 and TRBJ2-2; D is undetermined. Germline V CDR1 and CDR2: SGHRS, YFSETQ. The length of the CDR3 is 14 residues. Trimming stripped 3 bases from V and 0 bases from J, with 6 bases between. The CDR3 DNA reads TGCGCCAGCAGCTCACAGCCGAACACCGGGGAGCTGTTTTTT. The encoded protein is CASSSQPNTGELFF. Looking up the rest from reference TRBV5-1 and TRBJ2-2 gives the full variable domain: KAGVTQTPRYLIKTRGQQVTLSCSPISGHRSVSWYQQTPGQGLQFLFEYFSETQRNKGNFPGRFSGRQFSNSRSEMNVSTLELGDSALYLCASSSQPNTGELFFGEGSRLTVL.

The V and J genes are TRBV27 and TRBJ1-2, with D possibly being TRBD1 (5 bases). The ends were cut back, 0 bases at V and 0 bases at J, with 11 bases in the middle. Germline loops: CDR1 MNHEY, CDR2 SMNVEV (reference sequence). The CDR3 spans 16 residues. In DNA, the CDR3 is TGTGCCAGCAGTTTATCAGGGGTCGGAGCTAACTATGGCTACACCTTC. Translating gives CASSLSGVGANYGYTF.

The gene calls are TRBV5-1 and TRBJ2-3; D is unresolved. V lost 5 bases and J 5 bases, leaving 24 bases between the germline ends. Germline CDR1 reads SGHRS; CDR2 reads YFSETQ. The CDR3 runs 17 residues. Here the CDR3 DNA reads TGCGCCAGCAGGCGTACCGACTCCCCTAATAGTCGAGATACGCAGTATTTT. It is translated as CASRRTDSPNSRDTQYF.